Shown below are 32 T cell receptor beta chains from a single sample sequenced in a study of PD-L1 blockade in urothelial cancer. Some clones are missing from TCRdb's copy, which holds only in-frame ones; the method was immunoSEQ multiplex PCR. The sample lists 25,000 to 30,000 clones; around 80% were seen once. This specimen was PBMCs, taken around atezolizumab (anti-PD-L1) treatment. Receptors were obtained from a man aged 50 to 59 with urothelial cancer.

This clone appeared once. The chain recombines TRBV9 with TRBJ2-1, with 8 nucleotides matching TRBD1. V trimming: 7 bases; J trimming: 4 bases; junction bases outside the gene matches: 10. This CDR3 spans 15 amino acids. Germline lookup yields CDR1 SGDLS and CDR2 YYNGEE. The CDR3 nucleotides are TGTGCCAGCGCGTATGGACAGGGAACATACAATGAGCAGTTCTTC. Translating it yields CASAYGQGTYNEQFF. The entire variable domain, with the rest obtained from reference TRBV9 and TRBJ2-1, is as follows: DSGVTQTPKHLITATGQRVTLRCSPRSGDLSVYWYQQSLDQGLQFLIQYYNGEERAKGNILERFSAQQFPDLHSELNLSSLELGDSALYFCASAYGQGTYNEQFFGPGTRLTVL.

The V and J genes are TRBV10-1 and TRBJ2-3, with D maybe TRBD1 (5 bases). Germline CDR1 is WNHNN and CDR2 is SYGVQD (reference sequence). The ends were cut back, 5 bases at V and 2 bases at J, with 8 bases in the middle. The CDR3 has 13 amino acids. Here the CDR3 DNA reads TGCGCCAGCAGTAGGACACACACAGATACGCAGTATTTT. Encoded protein: CASSRTHTDTQYF.

The chain has TRBV11-3 and TRBJ2-1, with 8 nucleotides matching TRBD2. The germline V gene has CDR1 SGHNT and CDR2 YENEEA. The ends lost 5 bases at V and 4 bases at J; junction bases unmatched: 7. The length of the CDR3 is 15 residues. CDR3 bases: TGTGCCAGCAGCCCGGGGGGGGGCAAATACAATGAGCAGTTCTTC. Translation: CASSPGGGKYNEQFF.

The V gene is TRBV18, the J gene TRBJ1-3; 7 nucleotides line up with TRBD1. The CDR3 is 16 amino acids. V was pared by 6 bases and J by 4 bases, with 12 bases of the junction left unmatched. In germline, CDR1 is KGHSH, CDR2 LQKENI. The CDR3 bases are TGTGCCAGCTCGCCGCCTTTTACAGGGGAAGGAAACACCATATATTTT. Residues: CASSPPFTGEGNTIYF.

As DNA, the CDR3 is TGTGCCACCGCAGGGACAGCTGGAAACACCATATATTTT. Translated, it gives CATAGTAGNTIYF. The rearrangement uses TRBV15 and TRBJ1-3, with 7 bases matching TRBD1. Germline V gives CDR1 LNHNV, CDR2 YYDKDF (reference sequence). The CDR3 has 13 residues. The junction had 3 bases not matched to a gene; V was cut back by 8 bases and J by 2 bases.

This clone was observed a single time. The V and J genes are TRBV7-2 and TRBJ2-3; no clear D. V gave up 0 bases and J gave up 2 bases, with 9 bases separating them. The germline CDR1 and CDR2 sequences are SGHTA and FQGNSA. The CDR3 covers 15 residues. The CDR3: CASSLASTDTDTQYF. CDR3 in DNA: TGTGCCAGCAGCTTAGCTAGCACCGACACAGATACGCAGTATTTT.

This chain links TRBV15 with TRBJ2-7; D is possibly TRBD1 (6 bases). Germline V gene sequence: CDR1 LNHNV, CDR2 YYDKDF (reference sequence). The ends were cut back, 6 bases at V and 3 bases at J, with 15 bases in the middle. This CDR3 region has 14 residues. The CDR3 spells CATRRTGSNYEQYF. DNA of the CDR3: TGTGCCACCAGACGCACAGGGAGTAACTACGAGCAGTACTTC.

V usage is TRBV7-9 and J usage is TRBJ2-7; TRBD2 is a possible D gene (6 bases). The CDR3 contains 16 residues. V dropped 5 bases and J dropped 1 base, with 18 bases sitting between them. CDR1 SEHNR and CDR2 FQNEAQ come from the germline V gene (reference sequence). CDR3 amino acids: CASSHSGSGKSYEQYF. The CDR3 nucleotides read TGTGCCAGCAGCCATTCGGGTAGCGGTAAATCCTACGAGCAGTACTTC.

The gene calls are TRBV10-3 and TRBJ1-2, with 7 positions matching TRBD1. The V gene end was trimmed by 5 bases and the J gene end by 2 bases; junction bases not matched to a gene: 2. CDR1 is ENHRY, CDR2 SYGVKD, per germline. The CDR3 runs 13 residues. The CDR3 coding sequence is TGTGCCATCAGTAAACAGGGGAACTATGGCTACACCTTC. As protein: CAISKQGNYGYTF.

This chain connects TRBV6-1 to TRBJ1-2; 10 bases fit TRBD1. CDR1 and CDR2 from the germline V gene are MNHNS and SASEGT. The CDR3 covers 14 residues. V lost 6 bases and J lost 5; bases outside the gene matches: 6. CDR3 nucleotide sequence: TGTGCCAGCAGCGCCGGGACAGGGGATTATGGCTACACCTTC. It translates to CASSAGTGDYGYTF.

The chain uses TRBV6-1 and TRBJ2-7, with TRBD1 matching 7 bases. V was clipped by 5 bases and J by 2 bases; unmatched bases: 9. This CDR3 is 15 amino acids long. Germline V gene data show CDR1 as MNHNS and CDR2 as SASEGT. CDR3 amino acids: CASSPDRAETYEQYF. As DNA, the CDR3 is TGTGCCAGCAGTCCAGACAGGGCCGAAACCTACGAGCAGTACTTC.

The count of this clone is one. The chain has TRBV19 and TRBJ1-6; the D gene is possibly TRBD1 (6 bases). Germline V lookup: CDR1 LNHDA, CDR2 SQIVND (reference sequence). CDR3 length: 15 residues. V dropped 9 bases and J dropped 0 bases, with 12 bases sitting between them. This CDR3 is CASLGQSSYNSPLHF. In nucleotides, the CDR3 is TGTGCCAGCCTCGGACAGAGCTCCTATAATTCACCCCTCCACTTT.

The chain links TRBV19 to TRBJ1-2; D not certain. With 5 bases removed from V and 3 bases from J, the gap between germline ends came to 10 bases. There are 13 residues in the CDR3. The germline V gene encodes CDR1 LNHDA and CDR2 SQIVND (reference sequence). Here the CDR3 DNA reads TGTGCCAGTAGTGGCTCCTCCGACTATGGCTACACCTTC. This translates into CASSGSSDYGYTF.

V gene TRBV5-1 combines with J gene TRBJ2-3; the D gene is possibly TRBD1 (5 bases). The CDR3 is 13 residues long. The ends were cut back, 5 bases at V and 0 bases at J, with 7 bases in the middle. From germline, CDR1 is SGHRS and CDR2 YFSETQ. CDR3 loop: CASRAGSTDTQYF. Here the CDR3 DNA reads TGCGCCAGCAGGGCAGGGAGCACAGATACGCAGTATTTT.

The chain employs TRBV5-1 and TRBJ1-5; D remains ambiguous. Looked up from germline, CDR1 is SGHRS and CDR2 is YFSETQ. Trimming left V 4 bases short and J 0 bases short, with 5 bases between. This CDR3 has 13 amino acids. In nucleotides, the CDR3 is TGCGCCAGCAGCCCAGATAGCAATCAGCCCCAGCATTTT. Protein sequence: CASSPDSNQPQHF.

The rearrangement joins TRBV5-4 to TRBJ1-6, with D tentatively TRBD1 (6 bases). V gave up 4 bases and J gave up 0 bases, with 8 bases separating them. Germline CDR1 SGHNT, CDR2 YYREEE (reference sequence). The CDR3 loop spans 15 amino acids. The CDR3 DNA reads TGTGCCAGCAGCCCGGACAGCTCCTATAATTCACCCCTCCACTTT. Protein sequence: CASSPDSSYNSPLHF.

The chain links TRBV5-6 to TRBJ2-2, with D uncertain. CDR3 length: 16 amino acids. The germline gives CDR1 SGHDT, CDR2 YYEEEE. Trimming removed 4 bases at V and 0 bases at J, with 13 bases between. CDR3: CASSRFEVANTGELFF. The CDR3 DNA reads TGTGCCAGCAGCCGCTTTGAGGTCGCGAACACCGGGGAGCTGTTTTTT. The entire variable domain, with the rest obtained from reference TRBV5-6 and TRBJ2-2, is as follows: DAGVTQSPTHLIKTRGQQVTLRCSPKSGHDTVSWYQQALGQGPQFIFQYYEEEERQRGNFPDRFSGHQFPNYSSELNVNALLLGDSALYLCASSRFEVANTGELFFGEGSRLTVL.

In DNA form, the CDR3 reads TGTGCCAGCAGCTTAGTGGCAGGGGGCAGCTCCTATAATTCACCCCTCCACTTT. Amino acids: CASSLVAGGSSYNSPLHF. The rearrangement uses TRBV7-2 and TRBJ1-6; 8 nucleotides match TRBD1. CDR1 and CDR2 from the germline V gene are SGHTA and FQGNSA. J gave up 0 bases and V 1 base, and 5 bases lay outside the gene matches. This CDR3 comprises 18 residues. The full variable domain, with the rest looked up from reference TRBV7-2 and TRBJ1-6, is GAGVSQSPSNKVTEKGKDVELRCDPISGHTALYWYRQSLGQGLEFLIYFQGNSAPDKSGLPSDRFSAERTGGSVSTLTIQRTQQEDSAVYLCASSLVAGGSSYNSPLHFGNGTRLTVT.

This clone was seen a few times. V usage is TRBV18 and J usage is TRBJ1-1; 7 bases are a match to TRBD1. In germline, CDR1 is KGHSH, CDR2 LQKENI. The V gene end was trimmed by 0 bases and the J gene end by 4 bases; junction bases not matched to a gene: 2. The CDR3 is made up of 14 amino acids. Written as DNA, the CDR3 is TGTGCCAGCTCACCACCGGGACAGTTCACTGAAGCTTTCTTT. It specifies CASSPPGQFTEAFF.

The CDR3 DNA sequence: TGTGCCAGCAGCCTCGCCTTGGGAGGGATCGAAGGAGCTTTCTTT. Encoded protein: CASSLALGGIEGAFF. The chain recombines TRBV25-1 with TRBJ1-1; D unresolved. Trimming pared 6 bases from V and 10 bases from J, leaving 24 bases between. Germline V lookup: CDR1 MGHDK, CDR2 SYGVNS. The CDR3 runs 15 residues.

The chain employs TRBV29-1 and TRBJ1-3; D gene uncertain. This CDR3 has 14 amino acids. V gave up 3 bases and J gave up 0 bases, with 9 bases separating them. Germline values: CDR1 SQVTM, CDR2 ANQGSEA. In DNA form, the CDR3 reads TGCAGCGTTGAGGCCAGAAGCTCTGGAAACACCATATATTTT. This translates into CSVEARSSGNTIYF.

The rearrangement joins TRBV18 to TRBJ1-6; D may be TRBD1 (5 bases). This CDR3 spans 16 amino acids. V dropped 3 bases and J dropped 6 bases, with 15 bases sitting between them. Germline CDR1 and CDR2: KGHSH and LQKENI. CDR3 coding DNA: TGTGCCAGCTCACCCAGGGTAATAGGAGTTAATTCACCCCTCCACTTT. Translation: CASSPRVIGVNSPLHF.

This chain uses TRBV19 with TRBJ2-5; 8 positions agree with TRBD2. V lost 8 bases and J lost 2; bases outside the gene matches: 10. This CDR3 has 15 residues. Germline loops: CDR1 LNHDA, CDR2 SQIVND (reference sequence). CDR3 residues: CASSGGVAGQETQYF. The CDR3 DNA sequence: TGTGCCAGTTCAGGTGGGGTAGCGGGGCAAGAGACCCAGTACTTC.

The rearrangement links TRBV5-5 to TRBJ1-1; no definite D call. This CDR3 comprises 14 residues. V lost 3 bases, J lost 3 bases, and 12 bases lay in between. CDR1 is SGHKS, CDR2 YYEKEE, per germline (reference sequence). The CDR3, as DNA: TGTGCCAGCAGCTGGGGTGGGAGGGACACTGAAGCTTTCTTT. It specifies CASSWGGRDTEAFF.

The CDR3 here is CASSSPSGGTDTQYF. CDR3 DNA sequence: TGTGCCAGCAGCTCACCGTCTGGAGGGACAGATACGCAGTATTTT. This chain uses TRBV7-9 with TRBJ2-3; weak D call: TRBD2 (6 bases). Germline V gene sequence: CDR1 SEHNR, CDR2 FQNEAQ (reference sequence). Trimming took off 4 bases at V and 3 bases at J, with 14 bases between the two ends. This CDR3 spans 15 amino acids.

The chain employs TRBV7-8 and TRBJ2-2, with D unclear. Germline values: CDR1 SGHVS, CDR2 FQNEAQ. Trimming stripped 4 bases from V and 3 bases from J, with 3 bases between. This CDR3 region has 12 residues. In DNA, the CDR3 is TGTGCCAGCAGCTCCGACACCGGGGAGCTGTTTTTT. The encoded protein is CASSSDTGELFF. Full variable domain (outside the CDR3, taken from reference TRBV7-8 and TRBJ2-2): GAGVSQSPRYKVAKRGQDVALRCDPISGHVSLFWYQQALGQGPEFLTYFQNEAQLDKSGLPSDRFFAERPEGSVSTLKIQRTQQEDSAVYLCASSSDTGELFFGEGSRLTVL.

V gene TRBV7-8 combines with J gene TRBJ2-7; D gene ambiguous. Deletions cut 3 bases from V and 2 bases from J, with 14 bases between. The CDR3 has 15 residues. Per the germline V gene, CDR1 is SGHVS and CDR2 is FQNEAQ. The CDR3 DNA reads as TGTGCCAGCAGCTTTTTGTCTCAGGAACCCTACGAGCAGTACTTC. This gives the protein CASSFLSQEPYEQYF.

V and J are TRBV5-8 and TRBJ1-2; D remains unclear. This CDR3 is built from 15 residues. Germline V gene data show CDR1 as SGHTS and CDR2 as YDEGEE. The V end lost 0 bases, the J end lost 2 bases, and 11 bases lay between the germline ends. The CDR3 DNA reads as TGTGCCAGCAGCTTGGGAGTCGTTCGAAACTATGGCTACACCTTC. Translation: CASSLGVVRNYGYTF.

This chain joins TRBV6-6 and TRBJ1-2; D unclear. Per the germline V gene, CDR1 is MNHNY and CDR2 is SVGAGI (reference sequence). The CDR3 is 13 amino acids. The ends were cut back, 6 bases at V and 7 bases at J, with 15 bases in the middle. The CDR3 sequence: CASSTDTTFGYTF. CDR3 sequence (DNA): TGTGCCAGCAGCACTGACACCACGTTTGGCTACACCTTC.

The chain carries TRBV19 and TRBJ2-1; TRBD2 matches 8 bases. The CDR3 runs to 14 residues. The V and J ends lost 5 bases and 5 bases, in that order; junction bases with no gene match: 5. Germline CDR1 reads LNHDA; CDR2 reads SQIVND (reference sequence). CDR3 DNA sequence: TGTGCCAGTAGTCCCGGGACTAGACACAATGAGCAGTTCTTC. This codes for CASSPGTRHNEQFF.

This chain's CDR3 is CASSLSIGQAGDGYTF. The CDR3 region has the DNA TGTGCCAGCAGCCTTTCAATCGGACAGGCCGGGGATGGCTACACCTTC. This rearrangement joins TRBV5-4 to TRBJ1-2, with 7 bases matching TRBD1. J gave up 6 bases and V 4 bases, and 15 bases lay outside the gene matches. This CDR3 comprises 16 residues. The germline V gene has CDR1 SGHNT and CDR2 YYREEE (reference sequence). Combining the CDR3 with reference TRBV5-4 and TRBJ1-2 gives the whole variable domain ETGVTQSPTHLIKTRGQQVTLRCSSQSGHNTVSWYQQALGQGPQFIFQYYREEENGRGNFPPRFSGLQFPNYSSELNVNALELDDSALYLCASSLSIGQAGDGYTFGSGTRLTVV.

The CDR3: CASSNEWHESPGTF. Written as DNA, the CDR3 is TGTGCCAGTAGTAATGAGTGGCATGAGAGCCCGGGGACCTTC. The rearrangement uses TRBV19 and TRBJ1-2; D is uncertain. The CDR3 contains 14 residues. V was trimmed by 4 bases and J by 14 bases, leaving 23 bases between them. CDR1 is LNHDA and CDR2 is SQIVND in the germline V gene (reference sequence).